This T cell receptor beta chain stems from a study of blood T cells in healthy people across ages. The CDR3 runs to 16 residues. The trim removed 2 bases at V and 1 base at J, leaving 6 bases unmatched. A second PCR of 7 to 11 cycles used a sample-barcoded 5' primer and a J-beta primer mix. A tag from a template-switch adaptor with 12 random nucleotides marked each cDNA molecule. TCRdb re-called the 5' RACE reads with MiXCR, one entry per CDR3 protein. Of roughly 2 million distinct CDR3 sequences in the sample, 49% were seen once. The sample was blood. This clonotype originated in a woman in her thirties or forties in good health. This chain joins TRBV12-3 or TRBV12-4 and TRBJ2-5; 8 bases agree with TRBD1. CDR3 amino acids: CASSLWAGGLQETQYF. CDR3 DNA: TGTGCCAGCAGTTTATGGGCAGGGGGCCTCCAAGAGACCCAGTACTTC.